This T cell receptor beta chain comes out of a study of control samples from healthy donors and cancer patients. CDR1 and CDR2 from the germline V gene are SGHRS and YFSETQ. V lost 4 bases and J lost 5, with 18 bases in between. The CDR3 is 15 residues long. Generated by immunoSEQ multiplex PCR, the TCRdb table keeps only in-frame clones and is missing some. The sample records over 100,000 clones, about 89% being singletons. The rearrangement links TRBV5-1 to TRBJ1-1, with a weak D call TRBD1 (5 bases). The TCR sequence derives from a woman aged 45 to 65 in good health. Material for sequencing was blood. This CDR3 is CASSLVVGARTEAFF. The CDR3 DNA follows: TGCGCCAGCAGCCTAGTAGTAGGGGCGCGGACTGAAGCTTTCTTT.